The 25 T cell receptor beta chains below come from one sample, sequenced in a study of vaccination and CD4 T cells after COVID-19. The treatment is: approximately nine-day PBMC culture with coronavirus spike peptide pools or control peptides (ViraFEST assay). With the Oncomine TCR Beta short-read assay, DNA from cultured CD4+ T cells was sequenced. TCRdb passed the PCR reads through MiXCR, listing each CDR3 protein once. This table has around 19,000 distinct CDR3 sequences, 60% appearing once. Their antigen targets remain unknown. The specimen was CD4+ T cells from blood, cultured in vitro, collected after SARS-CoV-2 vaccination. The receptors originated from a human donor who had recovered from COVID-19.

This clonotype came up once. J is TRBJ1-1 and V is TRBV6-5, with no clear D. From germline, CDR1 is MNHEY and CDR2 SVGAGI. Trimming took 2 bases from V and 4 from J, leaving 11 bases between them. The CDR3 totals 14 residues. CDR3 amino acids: CASSYVSGSTEAFF. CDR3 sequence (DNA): TGTGCCAGCAGTTACGTTTCTGGTAGCACTGAAGCTTTCTTT.

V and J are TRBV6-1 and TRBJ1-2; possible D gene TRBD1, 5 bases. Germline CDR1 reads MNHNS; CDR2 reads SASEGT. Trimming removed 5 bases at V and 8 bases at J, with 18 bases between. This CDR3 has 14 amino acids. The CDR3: CASSTGLGGRGYTF. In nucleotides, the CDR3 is TGTGCCAGCAGTACAGGACTGGGGGGTAGGGGCTACACCTTC.

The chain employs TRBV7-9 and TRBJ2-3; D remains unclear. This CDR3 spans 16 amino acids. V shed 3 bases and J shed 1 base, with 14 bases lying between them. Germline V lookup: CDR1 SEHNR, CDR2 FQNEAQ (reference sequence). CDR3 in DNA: TGTGCCAGCAGCTTGGGTCGGGTGTGGGGCACAGATACGCAGTATTTT. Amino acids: CASSLGRVWGTDTQYF.

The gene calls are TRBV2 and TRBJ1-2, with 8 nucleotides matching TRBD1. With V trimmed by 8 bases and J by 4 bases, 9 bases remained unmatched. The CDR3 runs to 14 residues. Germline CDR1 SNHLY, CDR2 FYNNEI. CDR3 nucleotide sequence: TGTGCCAGCGACAGAAGGCAGGGGGCCTATGGCTACACCTTC. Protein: CASDRRQGAYGYTF.

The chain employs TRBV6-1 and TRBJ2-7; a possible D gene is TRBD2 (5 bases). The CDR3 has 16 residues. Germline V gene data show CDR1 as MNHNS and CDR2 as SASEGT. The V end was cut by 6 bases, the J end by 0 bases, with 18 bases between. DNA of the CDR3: TGTGCCAGCAGCTCCGAGAGAGGGCCGAGCTCCTACGAGCAGTACTTC. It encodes CASSSERGPSSYEQYF.

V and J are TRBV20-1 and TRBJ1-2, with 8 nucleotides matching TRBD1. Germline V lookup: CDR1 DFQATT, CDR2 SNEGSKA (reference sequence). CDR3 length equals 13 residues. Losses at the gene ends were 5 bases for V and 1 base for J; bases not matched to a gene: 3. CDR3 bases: TGCAGTGCTGACAGGGGAGGTAACTATGGCTACACCTTC. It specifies CSADRGGNYGYTF.

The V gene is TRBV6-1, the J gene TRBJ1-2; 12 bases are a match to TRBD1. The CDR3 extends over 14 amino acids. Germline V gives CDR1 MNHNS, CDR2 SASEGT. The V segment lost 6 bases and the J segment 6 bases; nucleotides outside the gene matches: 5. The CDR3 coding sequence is TGTGCCAGCAGCCTGGGACAGGGGGCGGATGGCTACACCTTC. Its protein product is CASSLGQGADGYTF.

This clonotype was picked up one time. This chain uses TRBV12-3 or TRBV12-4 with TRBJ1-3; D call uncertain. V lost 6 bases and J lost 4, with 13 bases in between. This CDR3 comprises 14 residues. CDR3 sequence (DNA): TGTGCCAGCAGACCCCCGGGTTTCGGAAACACCATATATTTT. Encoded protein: CASRPPGFGNTIYF.

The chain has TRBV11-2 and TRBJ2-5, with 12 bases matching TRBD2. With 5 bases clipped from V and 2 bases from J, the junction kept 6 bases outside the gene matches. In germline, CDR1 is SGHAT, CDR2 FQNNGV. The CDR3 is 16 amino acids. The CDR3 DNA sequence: TGTGCCAGCAGCCCCGGGACTAGCGGGCCTCAAGAGACCCAGTACTTC. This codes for CASSPGTSGPQETQYF.

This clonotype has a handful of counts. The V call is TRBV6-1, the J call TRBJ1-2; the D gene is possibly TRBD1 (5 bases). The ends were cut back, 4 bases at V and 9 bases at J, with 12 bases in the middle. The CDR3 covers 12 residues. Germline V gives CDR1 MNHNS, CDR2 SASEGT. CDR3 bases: TGTGCCAGCAGTGGAACGACAGCGAGCTACACCTTC. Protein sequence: CASSGTTASYTF.

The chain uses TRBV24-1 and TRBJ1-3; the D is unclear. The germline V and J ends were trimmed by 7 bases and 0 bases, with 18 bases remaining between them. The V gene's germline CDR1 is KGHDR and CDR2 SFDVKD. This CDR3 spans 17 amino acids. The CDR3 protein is CATSAPVGDPSGNTIYF. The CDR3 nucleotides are TGTGCCACCAGCGCACCTGTGGGCGATCCCTCTGGAAACACCATATATTTT.

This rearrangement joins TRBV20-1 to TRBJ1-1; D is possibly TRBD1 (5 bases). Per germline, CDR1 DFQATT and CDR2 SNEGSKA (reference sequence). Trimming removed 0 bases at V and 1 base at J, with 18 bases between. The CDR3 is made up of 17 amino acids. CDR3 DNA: TGCAGTGCTAGAGATGATTTCAGGGAGGGGCGGAACACTGAAGCTTTCTTT. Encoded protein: CSARDDFREGRNTEAFF.

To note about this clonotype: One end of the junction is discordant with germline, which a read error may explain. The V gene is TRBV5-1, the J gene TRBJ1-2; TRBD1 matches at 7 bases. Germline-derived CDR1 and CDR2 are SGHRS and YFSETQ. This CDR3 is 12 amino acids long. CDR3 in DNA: TGCGCCAGCAGCTTGGATAGGGGGCTCGAGGCCTTC. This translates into CASSLDRGLEAF.

In DNA form, the CDR3 reads TGTGCCACTAGCGGGAGGATCAATGAGCAGTTCTTC. Its translation: CATSGRINEQFF. The chain couples TRBV24-1 to TRBJ2-1; TRBD2 agrees at 10 bases. Trimming removed 10 bases from V and 6 bases from J; junction bases left unmatched: 2. The length of the CDR3 is 12 residues. Germline CDR1 reads KGHDR; CDR2 reads SFDVKD.

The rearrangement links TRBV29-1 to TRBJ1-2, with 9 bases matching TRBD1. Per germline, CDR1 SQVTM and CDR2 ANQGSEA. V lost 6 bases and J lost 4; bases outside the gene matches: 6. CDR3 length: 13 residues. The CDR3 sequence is CSVATGGAYGYTF. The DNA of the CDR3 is TGCAGCGTCGCCACAGGGGGCGCCTATGGCTACACCTTC.

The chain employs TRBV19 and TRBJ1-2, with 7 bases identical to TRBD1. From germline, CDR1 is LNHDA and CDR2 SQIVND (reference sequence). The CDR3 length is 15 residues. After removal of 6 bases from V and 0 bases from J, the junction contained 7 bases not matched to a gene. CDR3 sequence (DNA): TGTGCCAGTAGCCCCACCGGGACAGCTAACTATGGCTACACCTTC. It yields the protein CASSPTGTANYGYTF.

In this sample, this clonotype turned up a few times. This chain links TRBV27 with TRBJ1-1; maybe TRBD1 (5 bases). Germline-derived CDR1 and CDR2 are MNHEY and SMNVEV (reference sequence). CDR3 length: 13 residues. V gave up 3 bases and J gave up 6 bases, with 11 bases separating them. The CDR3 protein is CASSLIRDAEAFF. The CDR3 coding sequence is TGTGCCAGCAGTTTGATAAGGGACGCTGAAGCTTTCTTT.

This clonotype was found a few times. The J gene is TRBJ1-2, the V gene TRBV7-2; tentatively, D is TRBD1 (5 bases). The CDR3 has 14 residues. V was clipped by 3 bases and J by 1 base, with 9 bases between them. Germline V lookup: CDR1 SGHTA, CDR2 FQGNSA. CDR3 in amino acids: CASSFGAVNYGYTF. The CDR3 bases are TGTGCCAGCAGCTTTGGGGCCGTTAACTATGGCTACACCTTC.

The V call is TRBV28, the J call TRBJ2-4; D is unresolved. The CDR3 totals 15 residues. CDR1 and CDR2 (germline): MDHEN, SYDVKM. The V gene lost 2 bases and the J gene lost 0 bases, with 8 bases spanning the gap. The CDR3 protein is CASSLDGLAKNIQYF. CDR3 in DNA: TGTGCCAGCAGTTTAGACGGCTTAGCCAAAAACATTCAGTACTTC.

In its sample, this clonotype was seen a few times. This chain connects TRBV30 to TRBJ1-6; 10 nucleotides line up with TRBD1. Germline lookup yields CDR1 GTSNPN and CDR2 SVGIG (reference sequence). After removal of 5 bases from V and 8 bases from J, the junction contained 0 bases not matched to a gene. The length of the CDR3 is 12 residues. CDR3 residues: CAWGQGDSPLHF. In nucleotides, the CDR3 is TGTGCCTGGGGACAGGGGGATTCACCCCTCCACTTT. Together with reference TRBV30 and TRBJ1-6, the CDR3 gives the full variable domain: SQTIHQWPATLVQPVGSPLSLECTVEGTSNPNLYWYRQAAGRGLQLLFYSVGIGQISSEVPQNLSASRPQDRQFILSSKKLLLSDSGFYLCAWGQGDSPLHFGNGTRLTVT.

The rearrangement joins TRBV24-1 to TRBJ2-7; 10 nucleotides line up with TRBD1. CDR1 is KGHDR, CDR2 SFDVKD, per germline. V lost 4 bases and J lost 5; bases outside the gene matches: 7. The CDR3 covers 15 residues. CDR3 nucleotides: TGTGCCACCAGTGACCCGGGACAGGGGAACCACGAGCAGTACTTC. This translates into CATSDPGQGNHEQYF.

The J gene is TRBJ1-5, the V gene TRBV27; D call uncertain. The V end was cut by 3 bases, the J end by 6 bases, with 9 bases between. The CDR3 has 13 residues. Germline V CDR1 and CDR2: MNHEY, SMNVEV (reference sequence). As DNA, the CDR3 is TGTGCCAGCAGTTTGGCCAGCGGTCAGCCCCAGCATTTT. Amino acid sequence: CASSLASGQPQHF.

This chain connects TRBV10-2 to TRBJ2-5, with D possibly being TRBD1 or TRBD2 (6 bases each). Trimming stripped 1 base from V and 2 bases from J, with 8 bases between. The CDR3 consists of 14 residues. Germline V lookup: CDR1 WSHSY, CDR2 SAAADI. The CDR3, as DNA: TGCGCCAGCAGTGAGTTAGGGGGGCAAGAGACCCAGTACTTC. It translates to CASSELGGQETQYF.

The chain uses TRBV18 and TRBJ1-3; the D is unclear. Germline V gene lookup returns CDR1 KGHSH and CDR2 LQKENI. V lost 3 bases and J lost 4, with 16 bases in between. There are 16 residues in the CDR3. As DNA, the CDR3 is TGTGCCAGCTCACCCGGACCTAGATTGGGAGGAAACACCATATATTTT. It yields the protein CASSPGPRLGGNTIYF.

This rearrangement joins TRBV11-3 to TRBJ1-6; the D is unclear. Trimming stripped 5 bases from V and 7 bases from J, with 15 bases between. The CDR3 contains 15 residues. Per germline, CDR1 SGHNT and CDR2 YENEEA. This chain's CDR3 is CASSPGPDNNSPLHF. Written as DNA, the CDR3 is TGTGCCAGCAGCCCAGGTCCCGATAACAATTCACCCCTCCACTTT.